The 30 T cell receptor beta chains given below trace back to one sample, sequenced in a study of regulatory T cells in long-lasting Graves disease. The sample's time point: newly diagnosed GD, antithyroid drugs for less than 3 months. There was RNA extracted from PBMCs, and the TCR library was made from it. Arm-PCR of CDR3 regions and iRepertoire HTBI primers were the basis on which TCR beta libraries were built. MiXCR was run by TCRdb on the multiplex PCR reads, yielding one entry per CDR3 protein. The table records roughly 500,000 distinct CDR3 sequences, approximately 12% of them present only once. This sample was also put to use in a study of T cells in Graves' hyperthyroidism and ophthalmopathy.

This specimen consisted of peripheral blood mononuclear cells (PBMCs), obtained at new diagnosis, from a patient treated with antithyroid drugs. The receptors originated from a woman in her thirties with Graves disease.

In this sample, this clonotype turned up many times. V usage is TRBV9 and J usage is TRBJ1-1, with D hard to call. Trimming pared 3 bases from V and 1 base from J, leaving 4 bases between. CDR1 is SGDLS, CDR2 YYNGEE, per germline. The CDR3 covers 12 residues. CDR3 coding DNA: TGTGCCAGCAGCGCCAAGAACACTGAAGCTTTCTTT. It encodes CASSAKNTEAFF. Looking up the rest from reference TRBV9 and TRBJ1-1 gives the full variable domain: DSGVTQTPKHLITATGQRVTLRCSPRSGDLSVYWYQQSLDQGLQFLIQYYNGEERAKGNILERFSAQQFPDLHSELNLSSLELGDSALYFCASSAKNTEAFFGQGTRLTVV.

This clonotype was observed a handful of times. This rearrangement joins TRBV30 to TRBJ1-3; D is uncertain. CDR1 is GTSNPN, CDR2 SVGIG, per germline (reference sequence). Trimming left V 0 bases short and J 7 bases short, with 10 bases between. CDR3 length equals 13 residues. CDR3 DNA: TGTGCCTGGAGTGTACTCGTGGGGAACACCATATATTTT. Protein sequence: CAWSVLVGNTIYF.

This clonotype has at least ten counts. The chain couples TRBV6-2 or TRBV6-3 to TRBJ2-1; maybe TRBD2 (5 bases). The germline V gene encodes CDR1 MNHEY and CDR2 SVGEGT. There are 13 residues in the CDR3. The V gene lost 5 bases and the J gene lost 7 bases, with 12 bases spanning the gap. CDR3 protein: CASSMMGVNEQFF. The CDR3 DNA follows: TGTGCCAGCAGTATGATGGGAGTGAATGAGCAGTTCTTC.

At least ten counts were recorded for this clonotype. V and J are TRBV2 and TRBJ1-2; D not certain. The CDR3 is 12 amino acids. Germline loops: CDR1 SNHLY, CDR2 FYNNEI. Trimming removed 6 bases at V and 5 bases at J, with 10 bases between. CDR3 sequence: CASRGENYGYTF. Here the CDR3 DNA reads TGTGCCAGCAGGGGCGAAAATTATGGCTACACCTTC.

This clonotype was observed at least ten times. CDR3 residues: CASSGGQDHHYGYTF. The CDR3, as DNA: TGTGCCAGCAGTGGTGGGCAAGATCATCACTATGGCTACACCTTC. This rearrangement joins TRBV28 to TRBJ1-2; no firm D call. Trimming removed 5 bases from V and 3 bases from J, with 16 bases in between. Germline lookup yields CDR1 MDHEN and CDR2 SYDVKM. The CDR3 has 15 residues.

This clonotype was counted many times. The rearrangement links TRBV2 to TRBJ2-5; D gene uncertain. V lost 7 bases and J 5 bases, leaving 8 bases between the germline ends. This CDR3 region has 11 residues. The V gene's germline CDR1 is SNHLY and CDR2 FYNNEI. CDR3 in amino acids: CASTEGETQYF. The CDR3 nucleotides are TGTGCCAGCACCGAAGGGGAGACCCAGTACTTC.

This clonotype was observed at least ten times. CDR3 in amino acids: CASRSGLAGAFSYNEQFF. In nucleotides, the CDR3 is TGTGCCAGCAGATCAGGACTAGCGGGCGCCTTCTCCTACAATGAGCAGTTCTTC. V is TRBV5-4 and J is TRBJ2-1; 11 bases match TRBD2. This CDR3 has 18 amino acids. Germline V gene sequence: CDR1 SGHNT, CDR2 YYREEE (reference sequence). V trimming: 5 bases; J trimming: 0 bases; junction bases outside the gene matches: 10.

This clonotype has at least ten counts. The V and J genes are TRBV19 and TRBJ2-7; D may be TRBD1 (6 bases). Deletions cut 0 bases from V and 2 bases from J, with 8 bases between. The CDR3 is 14 residues long. CDR1 and CDR2 (germline): LNHDA, SQIVND (reference sequence). The CDR3, as DNA: TGTGCCAGTAGTATAGAAACAGGGACCTACGAGCAGTACTTC. It encodes CASSIETGTYEQYF.

V usage is TRBV20-1 and J usage is TRBJ1-1; D not resolved. CDR3 length equals 13 residues. Per germline, CDR1 DFQATT and CDR2 SNEGSKA (reference sequence). V lost 3 bases and J 1 base, leaving 9 bases between the germline ends. CDR3 amino acids: CSARLIGNTEAFF. In DNA form, the CDR3 reads TGCAGTGCTAGGTTGATCGGGAACACTGAAGCTTTCTTT.

This chain uses TRBV6-5 with TRBJ1-5; TRBD1 agrees at 7 bases. Looked up from germline, CDR1 is MNHEY and CDR2 is SVGAGI. CDR3 length: 14 amino acids. With V trimmed by 2 bases and J by 5 bases, 3 bases remained unmatched. DNA of the CDR3: TGTGCCAGCAGTTACCCGGACAGGTATCAGCCCCAGCATTTT. This gives the protein CASSYPDRYQPQHF.

This clonotype was recorded many times. The V and J genes are TRBV7-3 and TRBJ2-1, with 10 nucleotides matching TRBD1. The trim removed 2 bases at V and 9 bases at J, leaving 4 bases unmatched. Germline V gene lookup returns CDR1 SGHTA and CDR2 FQGTGA. There are 14 residues in the CDR3. CDR3 protein: CASSLGTGVGEQFF. CDR3 in DNA: TGTGCCAGCAGCTTAGGGACAGGGGTCGGTGAGCAGTTCTTC.

This clonotype was counted many times. The V call is TRBV2, the J call TRBJ2-1; TRBD1 agrees at 8 bases. Looked up from germline, CDR1 is SNHLY and CDR2 is FYNNEI. The CDR3 runs 19 residues. Trimming removed 4 bases from V and 4 bases from J; junction bases left unmatched: 18. CDR3 region: CASSAAGLYGTGSYNEQFF. DNA of the CDR3: TGTGCCAGCAGTGCGGCTGGTTTGTACGGGACAGGTTCGTACAATGAGCAGTTCTTC.

This clonotype occurred many times. The chain combines TRBV19 with TRBJ2-1, with D possibly being TRBD1 (5 bases). The CDR3 runs 16 residues. From germline, CDR1 is LNHDA and CDR2 SQIVND (reference sequence). The V end was cut by 1 base, the J end by 4 bases, with 14 bases between. This CDR3 is CASSIAGHIDYNEQFF. The DNA for the CDR3 is TGTGCCAGTAGTATAGCCGGACATATAGATTACAATGAGCAGTTCTTC.

This clonotype was seen repeatedly, ten times or more. The chain carries TRBV12-3 or TRBV12-4 and TRBJ1-1, with unresolved D. The ends were cut back, 6 bases at V and 0 bases at J, with 11 bases in the middle. CDR3 length: 14 amino acids. For the CDR3, the DNA is TGTGCCAGCAGCCCTTACCCAATGAACACTGAAGCTTTCTTT. Encoded protein: CASSPYPMNTEAFF.

The table lists this clonotype with a few counts. The genes are TRBV4-3 and TRBJ2-7, with 9 nucleotides matching TRBD1. Germline values: CDR1 LGHNA, CDR2 YSLEER. This CDR3 is built from 15 residues. J gave up 4 bases and V 2 bases, and 6 bases lay outside the gene matches. CDR3 bases: TGCGCCAGCAGCCAACAGACAGGGGGGCAGTACGAGCAGTACTTC. This translates into CASSQQTGGQYEQYF.

This clonotype was observed a handful of times. Since a much larger clone is just one base distant, this may be a read error. V gene TRBV2 combines with J gene TRBJ1-5; D is ambiguous. The CDR3 covers 13 residues. Trimming cost V 6 bases and J 4 bases, with 10 bases left between them. In germline, CDR1 is SNHLY, CDR2 FYNNEI. The CDR3 DNA reads TGTGCCAGCAGGGGTCCCCTAAATCAGCCCCAGCATTTT. As protein: CASRGPLNQPQHF.

The chain couples TRBV6-5 to TRBJ2-3, with D possibly being TRBD1 or TRBD2 (5 bases each). Between the trimmed V and J ends, which lost 4 bases and 1 base, there was a span of 18 bases. CDR1 is MNHEY and CDR2 is SVGAGI in the germline V gene. The CDR3 spans 17 residues. The CDR3 spells CASSSVIRGLGTDTQYF. The CDR3 DNA follows: TGTGCCAGCAGTTCTGTAATCCGGGGCCTTGGCACAGATACGCAGTATTTT.

The sample holds a few counts of this clonotype. This sequence joins TRBV4-1 and TRBJ2-1, with 7 positions matching TRBD2. Germline CDR1 MGHRA, CDR2 YSYEKL. Trimming cost V 2 bases and J 0 bases; bases outside gene matches: 1. The CDR3 has 15 amino acids. The CDR3 nucleotides are TGCGCCAGCAGCCAAAGGGACTACTCCTACAATGAGCAGTTCTTC. Amino acids: CASSQRDYSYNEQFF.

In this sample, this clonotype turned up many times. V usage is TRBV28 and J usage is TRBJ2-1, with 7 bases identical to TRBD1. Germline V lookup: CDR1 MDHEN, CDR2 SYDVKM. This CDR3 has 15 amino acids. Trimming removed 3 bases from V and 8 bases from J; junction bases left unmatched: 10. The CDR3 coding sequence is TGTGCCAGCAGTTTGGATAGAGTCGGACAGGATGAGCAGTTCTTC. It is translated as CASSLDRVGQDEQFF.

This clonotype has just a few counts. The rearrangement uses TRBV7-6 and TRBJ2-3, with 12 bases aligning to TRBD2. The CDR3 is made up of 18 amino acids. J lost 0 bases, V lost 5 bases, and 9 bases had no gene match. Germline CDR1 is SGHVS and CDR2 is FNYEAQ. This CDR3 is CASSPGLAGKSSTDTQYF. CDR3 nucleotides: TGTGCCAGCAGCCCAGGACTAGCGGGGAAATCTAGCACAGATACGCAGTATTTT.

The chain carries TRBV30 and TRBJ2-5; D unresolved. V was trimmed by 0 bases and J by 5 bases, leaving 10 bases between them. The CDR3 contains 13 residues. In germline, CDR1 is GTSNPN, CDR2 SVGIG (reference sequence). The CDR3 spells CAWSVGLWETQYF. CDR3 sequence (DNA): TGTGCCTGGAGTGTTGGGTTATGGGAGACCCAGTACTTC. Drawing the rest from reference TRBV30 and TRBJ2-5, the complete variable domain is SQTIHQWPATLVQPVGSPLSLECTVEGTSNPNLYWYRQAAGRGLQLLFYSVGIGQISSEVPQNLSASRPQDRQFILSSKKLLLSDSGFYLCAWSVGLWETQYFGPGTRLLVL.

The chain has TRBV4-3 and TRBJ2-7, with TRBD1 matching over 8 bases. Germline V gives CDR1 LGHNA, CDR2 YSLEER. V lost 4 bases to trimming and J lost 3 bases; unmatched junction nucleotides: 8. The CDR3 loop spans 15 amino acids. The CDR3: CASSLRTGSNYEQYF. CDR3 bases: TGCGCCAGCAGCCTACGGACAGGGAGTAACTACGAGCAGTACTTC.

The chain recombines TRBV4-1 with TRBJ2-7; D unresolved. Germline V gene data show CDR1 as MGHRA and CDR2 as YSYEKL. The CDR3 is 13 amino acids. With 3 bases removed from V and 3 bases from J, the gap between germline ends came to 9 bases. CDR3 amino acids: CASSQAPFYEQYF. The CDR3 bases are TGCGCCAGCAGCCAGGCGCCTTTCTACGAGCAGTACTTC.

This clonotype has ten or more counts. The CDR3 is CASSPTGNEQFF. The DNA for the CDR3 is TGTGCCAGCAGCCCGACAGGCAACGAGCAGTTCTTC. The chain couples TRBV18 to TRBJ2-1, with D perhaps matching TRBD1 (6 bases). Per the germline V gene, CDR1 is KGHSH and CDR2 is LQKENI. The CDR3 contains 12 residues. V gave up 8 bases and J gave up 10 bases, with 15 bases separating them.

The chain has TRBV19 and TRBJ2-7; 9 nucleotides match TRBD1. CDR3 length equals 17 residues. The V gene's germline CDR1 is LNHDA and CDR2 SQIVND (reference sequence). The ends lost 5 bases at V and 6 bases at J; junction bases unmatched: 17. The CDR3 reads CASSSRGVWDRDSEQYF. As DNA, the CDR3 is TGTGCCAGTAGTTCCCGCGGGGTGTGGGACAGGGATAGCGAGCAGTACTTC.

This clonotype was seen at least ten times. The V and J genes are TRBV19 and TRBJ2-7; D gene unclear. V was pared by 6 bases and J by 0 bases, with 9 bases between. The V gene's germline CDR1 is LNHDA and CDR2 SQIVND (reference sequence). The CDR3 has 13 amino acids. Here the CDR3 DNA reads TGTGCCAGTAGCGGGCTTGACTCCTACGAGCAGTACTTC. It translates to CASSGLDSYEQYF.

This clonotype was counted at least ten times. The J gene is TRBJ2-1, the V gene TRBV29-1; TRBD2 matches at 8 bases. Germline V gene sequence: CDR1 SQVTM, CDR2 ANQGSEA. After removal of 7 bases from V and 2 bases from J, the junction contained 10 bases not matched to a gene. The CDR3 covers 15 residues. CDR3 amino acids: CSGWGERETYNEQFF. As DNA, the CDR3 is TGCAGCGGATGGGGGGAGCGGGAGACCTACAATGAGCAGTTCTTC.

Ten or more counts support this clonotype. The chain joins TRBV12-3 or TRBV12-4 to TRBJ2-1, with 7 bases aligning to TRBD1. CDR3 length: 16 residues. V lost 2 bases to trimming and J lost 0 bases; unmatched junction nucleotides: 4. The CDR3 bases are TGTGCCAGCAGTTTATGGGGACAGAGCTCCTACAATGAGCAGTTCTTC. This gives the protein CASSLWGQSSYNEQFF.

Ten or more counts support this clonotype. The V gene is TRBV27, the J gene TRBJ2-1; 7 bases are shared with TRBD1. Germline lookup yields CDR1 MNHEY and CDR2 SMNVEV (reference sequence). The CDR3 contains 14 residues. The junction had 9 bases not matched to a gene; V was cut back by 8 bases and J by 5 bases. CDR3 sequence (DNA): TGTGCCAGCCGGAAAGGGGGCTTGAACAATGAGCAGTTCTTC. The encoded protein is CASRKGGLNNEQFF.

This clonotype was counted between two and nine times. CDR3 nucleotide sequence: TGTGCCAGCAGTTTTGGGTCGGGGGGCAGGGGCTACACCTTC. It encodes CASSFGSGGRGYTF. The genes are TRBV27 and TRBJ1-2; possible D gene TRBD1, 6 bases. Looked up from germline, CDR1 is MNHEY and CDR2 is SMNVEV (reference sequence). The CDR3 has 14 amino acids. V dropped 3 bases and J dropped 8 bases, with 16 bases sitting between them.